Described below is a single T cell receptor beta chain sequence and its context. As yet, its antigen is unknown. Clones were sequenced by immunoSEQ multiplex PCR, and TCRdb holds only the in-frame ones, with some missing. The table includes about 480,000 clones, 60% to 80% detected once. The entry originates in a study of shared clonotypes between healthy human individuals. The V gene's germline CDR1 is SQVTM and CDR2 ANQGSEA. The CDR3 is 12 amino acids. V lost 0 bases and J 4 bases, leaving 7 bases between the germline ends. Study findings and constraints: The study drew on few donors, limiting represented genetic and exposure-history diversity.

This clonotype originated in a woman in her thirties or forties in good health. Some clones in this sample may be carry-over from other donors' samples. The chain couples TRBV29-1 to TRBJ2-7; D is undetermined. Input material: PBMCs. The CDR3 reads CSVEDQPYEQYF. Written as DNA, the CDR3 is TGCAGCGTTGAAGATCAACCTTACGAGCAGTACTTC.